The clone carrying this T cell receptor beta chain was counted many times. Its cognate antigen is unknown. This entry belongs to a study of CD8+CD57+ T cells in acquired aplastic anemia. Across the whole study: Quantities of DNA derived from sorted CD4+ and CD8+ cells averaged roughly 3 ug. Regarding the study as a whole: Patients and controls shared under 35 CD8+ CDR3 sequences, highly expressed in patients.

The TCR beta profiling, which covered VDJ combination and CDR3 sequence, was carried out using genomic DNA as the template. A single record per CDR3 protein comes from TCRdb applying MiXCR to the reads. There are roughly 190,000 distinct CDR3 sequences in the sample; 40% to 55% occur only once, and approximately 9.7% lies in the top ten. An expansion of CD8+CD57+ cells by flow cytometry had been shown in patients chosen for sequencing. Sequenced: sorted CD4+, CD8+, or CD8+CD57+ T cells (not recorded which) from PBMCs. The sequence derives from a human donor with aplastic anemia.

CDR3 sequence (DNA): TGTGCCAGCAGGGGCACAGGGTCCGCTAGGGAGCAGTACTTC. It codes for CASRGTGSAREQYF. The V and J genes are TRBV6-1 and TRBJ2-7; a possible D gene is TRBD1 (6 bases). V dropped 6 bases and J dropped 7 bases, with 19 bases sitting between them. CDR3 size: 14 residues. Germline CDR1 reads MNHNS; CDR2 reads SASEGT.